This T cell receptor beta chain was sequenced for a study of blood T cell repertoires in COVID-19 (TCRdb year 2020). Regarding the complete study: Samples from collaborators originated in the United States, Italy and Spain and spanned both the acute and convalescent phases of COVID-19. The material from the prospective study consisted of cDNA or gDNA derived from T cells, B-cell-depleted T cells, or PBMCs. Sample metadata almost always included a de-identified subject ID, COVID-19 status, age in years and sex. Where available, HLA class I and class II types were taken from metadata supplied by the sample provider and were not determined by assay-based typing. The repertoires were made available in a free public database intended to serve as a resource for research on the immune response to SARS-CoV-2. Samples were obtained from the ongoing ImmuneRACE study (first 160 participants) and from some 1,300 subjects provided by 6 global collaborators. Deeply sampled blood TCRbeta repertoires from subjects exposed to, actively infected with, or recovered from COVID-19 were included in the dataset. Points the paper makes about the study in general: Clinical and demographic metadata were provided uncurated, with the amount varying by source and participant.

Whole blood was collected in K2EDTA tubes by collaborating institutions according to the institutions' own protocols. For TCRbeta analysis, collaborator samples were shipped as frozen whole blood, as isolated PBMCs, or as DNA extracted from either sample type. TCRbeta CDR3 regions were amplified from genomic DNA by means of the immunoSEQ Assay, a bias-controlled multiplex PCR. As for how the authors treated the data: The number of nucleated cells in each sample was estimated by amplification of reference gene primers within the assay. Sequence reads were collapsed and filtered to measure the absolute abundance of every unique TCRbeta CDR3 rearrangement. For each sample, productive Simpson clonality was calculated by taking the square root of Simpson's diversity index across productive rearrangements. Entries here come from immuneACCESS through TCRdb and include only in-frame sequences with V and J called. Some clones fail to appear in such tables; in the studies checked, an unresolved V gene covers under half of the shortfall, and the cause of the remainder is unknown. D and trimming were read from the DNA, whereas the V and J calls and clone size are those reported in that table. The sample table records about 98,000 clones; roughly 81% of these occur just once. The ten largest clones represent around 10% of the sample.

The germline V gene (reference sequence) yields GTSNPN for CDR1 and SVGIG for CDR2. Trimming takes 0 bases off V and 7 bases off J; junction bases not matched to a gene: 4. Including cysteine and phenylalanine, the CDR3 has 13 amino acids. The DNA shown is the 39-base CDR3, in frame from base 1. The sample holds many counts of this clone. Its antigen specificity is not known. Base qualities are not recorded, but no much larger clone differs from it by a single base. This clonotype was obtained from a middle-aged man with active or convalescent COVID-19. Specimen: peripheral blood. The sequence joins TRBV30 to TRBJ1-2; 8 middle bases align to TRBD1. CDR3 protein: CAWSVQTGGGYTF. DNA sequence: TGTGCCTGGAGTGTACAAACAGGGGGTGGCTACACCTTC.